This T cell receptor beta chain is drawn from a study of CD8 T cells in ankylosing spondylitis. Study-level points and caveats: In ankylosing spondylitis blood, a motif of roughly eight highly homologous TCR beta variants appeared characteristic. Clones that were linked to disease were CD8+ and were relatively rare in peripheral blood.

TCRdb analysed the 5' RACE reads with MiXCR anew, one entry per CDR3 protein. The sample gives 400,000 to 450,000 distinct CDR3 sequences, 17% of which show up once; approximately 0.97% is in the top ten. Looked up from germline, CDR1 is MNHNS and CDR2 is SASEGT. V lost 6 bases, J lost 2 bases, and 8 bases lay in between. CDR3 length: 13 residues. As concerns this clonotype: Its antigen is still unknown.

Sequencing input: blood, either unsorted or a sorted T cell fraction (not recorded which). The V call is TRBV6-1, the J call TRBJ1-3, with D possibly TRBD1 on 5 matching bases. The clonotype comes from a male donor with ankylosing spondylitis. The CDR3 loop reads CASRGEPGNTIYF. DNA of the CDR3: TGTGCCAGCAGGGGGGAACCTGGAAACACCATATATTTT.